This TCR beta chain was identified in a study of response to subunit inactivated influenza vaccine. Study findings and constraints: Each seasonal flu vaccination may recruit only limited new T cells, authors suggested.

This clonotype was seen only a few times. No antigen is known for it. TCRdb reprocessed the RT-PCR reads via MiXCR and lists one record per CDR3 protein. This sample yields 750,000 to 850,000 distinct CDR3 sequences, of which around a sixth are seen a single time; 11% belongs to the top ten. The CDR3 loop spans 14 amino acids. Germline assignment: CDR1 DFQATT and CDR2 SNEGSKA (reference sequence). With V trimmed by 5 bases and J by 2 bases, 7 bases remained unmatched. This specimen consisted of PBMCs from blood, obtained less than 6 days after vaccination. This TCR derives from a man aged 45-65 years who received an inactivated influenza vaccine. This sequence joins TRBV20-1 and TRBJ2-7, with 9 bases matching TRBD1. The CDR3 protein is CSALDRGTAYEQYF. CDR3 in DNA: TGCAGTGCTCTAGACAGGGGGACCGCCTACGAGCAGTACTTC.